Included here is one T cell receptor (beta chain) sequence, with context. This clonotype has ten or more counts. The specificity of this receptor is unknown. Base qualities are not at hand, and no much larger clone is one base apart. This sample was included in a study of T cells in Graves' hyperthyroidism and ophthalmopathy (dated by TCRdb to the late 2010s). With regard to the full study: Peripheral blood samples were taken at initial diagnosis, before any treatment was given. To identify TCR V-J signatures that set the groups apart, the researchers used a discovery cohort of more than 95 patients, made up of 40 to 45 with Graves' ophthalmopathy and some 58 with stable Graves' hyperthyroidism. Prospective prediction of ophthalmopathy was tested in an independent validation cohort of 18 to 20 hyperthyroidism patients and around 16 patients who later progressed to ophthalmopathy. The approximately 90 discovery patients were randomly split 7:3 into training and test sets. Thyroid tissue and blood T-cell repertoires from about six Graves' hyperthyroidism patients were also compared in the study. After blood sampling, hyperthyroidism patients were treated with methimazole at a starting dose of 30 mg daily, and ophthalmopathy patients were treated with high-dose intravenous methylprednisolone. The paper reports TCR Vbeta CDR3 sequencing of approximately 130 peripheral blood samples: around 45 ophthalmopathy, some 80 hyperthyroidism and around 17 progressor patients. General findings and caveats noted by the study authors: In validation, the model predicted progression to ophthalmopathy a median of 6.5 months before onset, with about 70% sensitivity and nearly 75% specificity. Most expanded thyroid clonotypes (frequency above 0.001) were also found in blood, which suggests that blood repertoires may mirror thyroid immune responses. Sample size was not statistically predetermined, and investigators were not blinded to group allocation. In cross-validation, a model built on a 13 V-J signature told ophthalmopathy apart from stable hyperthyroidism with 85% to 90% sensitivity and about 81% specificity, and in testing the same model reached 80%/75%.

From cysteine to phenylalanine, the CDR3 is 13 amino acids long. The read is trimmed to its CDR3 DNA, 39 bases read in frame from base 1. V is reduced by 7 bases and J by 0 bases, leaving a spacing of 9 bases between them. For CDR1 and CDR2, the germline V gene lists SNHLY and FYNNEI. The TCR beta CDR3 regions were amplified from the RNA transcripts. The first round of RT-PCR for the TCR CDR3 was performed with the HTBI primer set and the Qiagen OneStep RT-PCR kit. Libraries were constructed in a second round of multiplex PCR, after which size selection and purification were carried out. The libraries were sequenced on an Illumina HiSeq2000 using paired-end 100 bp reads. On the authors' methods: Raw data were processed with SOAPnuke, discarding reads with adapters, uncalled bases, mean Phred below 15, or no exact constant-primer or identifier match. High-quality paired reads were merged with COPE v1.2.5, and unique nucleotide sequences were defined as clonotypes. MiTCR v1.1 was used to align clonotypes to the IMGT TRBV, TRBD and TRBJ reference segments. The analysis was restricted to V-J combinations with a frequency above 0.0001, which together covered about 99% of the repertoires. The TCS score was defined as the ratio of F50 (clonal expansion) to E x V (chaos), calculated using BLOSUM62-based TCRdist between CDR3 peptides within each V-J. Welch's t-statistics and random forest reduced roughly 530 V-J features to roughly 13, which were used in a naive Bayes classifier (R e1071). TCRdb reprocessing: public reads trimmed at Q25 with fastp, clones called with MiXCR, in-frame beta chains kept. Identical CDR3 protein sequences are pooled into one entry, listed with their most common genes and DNA. TCRdb's processing, not the authors', yielded these V and J calls. The sample table contains about 690,000 distinct CDR3 sequences; only one count was recorded for about 18% of them. Of the sample, around 15% is held by the ten largest clones.

Stable Graves' hyperthyroidism was defined as no progression to ophthalmopathy during 18 months of follow-up. Hyperthyroidism patients were newly diagnosed, with disease duration under 2 months, and aged 18 to 65 years. Patients with uncontrolled infections, other autoimmune diseases, pregnancy or lactation were excluded. Clinical symptoms, serum thyroxine and TRAb, thyroid ultrasound, and orbital computed tomography formed the basis for the diagnoses. PBMCs were separated from around 9.1 ml of fresh peripheral blood using Ficoll-Paque density gradient centrifugation. Trizol reagent was used to extract total RNA, and RNA quality was then checked on an Agilent 2100 Bioanalyzer.

This receptor was taken from a man in his fifties or sixties with Graves' hyperthyroidism. Sequencing was performed on blood. Recombination connected TRBV2 to TRBJ1-1, with no confidently assigned D gene. For the CDR3, the sequence is CASTGGMNTEAFF. The DNA sequence is as follows: TGTGCCAGCACAGGAGGCATGAACACTGAAGCTTTCTTT.